Given below is one T cell receptor (beta chain) in context. The TCRbeta library was prepared with unique molecular identifiers. TCRdb reprocessed the PCR reads via MiXCR and lists one record per CDR3 protein. The table includes approximately 800,000 distinct CDR3 sequences, 16% detected once. The sample is drawn from a study of T-cell reconstitution after alpha-beta-depleted transplantation in children. This TCR derives from a male patient aged 10 to 17 who had a stem cell transplant for acute lymphoblastic leukemia, so the T cells may come from the graft donor. Here the sequenced sample was PBMCs, mostly from graft donor cells, taken 360 days after TCRalphabeta/CD19-depleted stem cell transplant.

The CDR3 bases are TGTGCCAGCAGCCTAACCGGACTAGCTTTATCCTACAATGAGCAGTTCTTC. Its protein is CASSLTGLALSYNEQFF. The chain couples TRBV12-3 or TRBV12-4 to TRBJ2-1; 8 bases match TRBD2. The V segment lost 6 bases and the J segment 1 base; nucleotides outside the gene matches: 11. This CDR3 is built from 17 residues.